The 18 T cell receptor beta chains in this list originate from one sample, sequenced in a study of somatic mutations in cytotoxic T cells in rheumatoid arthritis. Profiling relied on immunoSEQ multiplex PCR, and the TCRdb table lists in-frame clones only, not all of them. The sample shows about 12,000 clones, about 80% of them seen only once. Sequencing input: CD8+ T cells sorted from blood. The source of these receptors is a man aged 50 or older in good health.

CDR3 residues: CASSVQTGSGNTIYF. CDR3 sequence (DNA): TGTGCCAGCAGCGTACAGACAGGGAGCGGAAACACCATATATTTT. The chain employs TRBV9 and TRBJ1-3; 7 bases fit TRBD1. CDR1 and CDR2 (germline): SGDLS, YYNGEE. V dropped 1 base and J dropped 4; count of bases not matched to a gene: 5. There are 15 residues in the CDR3.

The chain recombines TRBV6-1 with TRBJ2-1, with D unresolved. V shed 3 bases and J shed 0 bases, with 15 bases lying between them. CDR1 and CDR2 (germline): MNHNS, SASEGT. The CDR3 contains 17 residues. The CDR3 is CASSDPGDWSSYNEQFF. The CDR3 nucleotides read TGTGCCAGCAGTGACCCCGGCGACTGGAGCTCCTACAATGAGCAGTTCTTC.

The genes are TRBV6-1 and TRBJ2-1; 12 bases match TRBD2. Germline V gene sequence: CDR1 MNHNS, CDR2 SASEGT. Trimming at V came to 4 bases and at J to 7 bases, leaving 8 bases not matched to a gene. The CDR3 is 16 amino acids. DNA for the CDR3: TGTGCCAGCAGTGTGTGGACTAGCGGGAATGGTAATGAGCAGTTCTTC. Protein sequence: CASSVWTSGNGNEQFF.

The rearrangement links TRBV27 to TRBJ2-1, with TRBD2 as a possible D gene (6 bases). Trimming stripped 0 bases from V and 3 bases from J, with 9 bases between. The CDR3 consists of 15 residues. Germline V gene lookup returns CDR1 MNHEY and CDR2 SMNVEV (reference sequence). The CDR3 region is CASSLSGSVYNEQFF. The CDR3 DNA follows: TGTGCCAGCAGTTTATCCGGGAGCGTCTACAATGAGCAGTTCTTC.

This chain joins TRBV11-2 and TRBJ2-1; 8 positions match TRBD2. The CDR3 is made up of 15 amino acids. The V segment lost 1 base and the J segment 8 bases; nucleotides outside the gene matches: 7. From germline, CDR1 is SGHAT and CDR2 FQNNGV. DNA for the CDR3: TGTGCCAGCAGCTTAGGGAGCGGGAGTAGCCATGAGCAGTTCTTC. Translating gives CASSLGSGSSHEQFF.

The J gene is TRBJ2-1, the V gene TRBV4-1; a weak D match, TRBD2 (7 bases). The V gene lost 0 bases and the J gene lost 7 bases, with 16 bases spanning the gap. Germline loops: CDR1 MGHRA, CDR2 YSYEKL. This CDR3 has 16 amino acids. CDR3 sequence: CASSQEWGGPVNEQFF. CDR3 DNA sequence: TGCGCCAGCAGCCAAGAGTGGGGGGGCCCGGTGAATGAGCAGTTCTTC.

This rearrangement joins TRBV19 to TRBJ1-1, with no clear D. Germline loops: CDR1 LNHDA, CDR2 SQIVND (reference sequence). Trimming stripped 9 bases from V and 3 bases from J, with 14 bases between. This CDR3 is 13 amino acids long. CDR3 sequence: CASPTPGYTEAFF. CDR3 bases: TGTGCCAGCCCAACGCCGGGGTACACTGAAGCTTTCTTT.

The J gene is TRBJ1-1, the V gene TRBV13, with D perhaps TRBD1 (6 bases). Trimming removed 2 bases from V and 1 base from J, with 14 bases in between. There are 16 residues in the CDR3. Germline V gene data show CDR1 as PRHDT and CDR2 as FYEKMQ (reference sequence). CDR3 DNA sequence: TGTGCCAGCAGCTTACAAACAGGGAAATCGAACACTGAAGCTTTCTTT. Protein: CASSLQTGKSNTEAFF. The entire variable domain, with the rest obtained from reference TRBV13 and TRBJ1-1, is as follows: AAGVIQSPRHLIKEKRETATLKCYPIPRHDTVYWYQQGPGQDPQFLISFYEKMQSDKGSIPDRFSAQQFSDYHSELNMSSLELGDSALYFCASSLQTGKSNTEAFFGQGTRLTVV.

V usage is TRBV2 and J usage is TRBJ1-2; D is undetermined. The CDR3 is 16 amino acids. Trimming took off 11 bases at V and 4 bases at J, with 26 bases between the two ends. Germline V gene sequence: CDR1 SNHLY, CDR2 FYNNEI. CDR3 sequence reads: CAGLHPWTASSYGYTF. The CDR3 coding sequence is TGTGCCGGACTGCATCCCTGGACGGCCAGTAGCTATGGCTACACCTTC.

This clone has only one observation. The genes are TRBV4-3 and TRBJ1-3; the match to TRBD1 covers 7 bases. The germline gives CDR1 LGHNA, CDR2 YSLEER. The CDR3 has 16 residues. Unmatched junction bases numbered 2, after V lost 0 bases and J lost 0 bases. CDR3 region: CASSQERDSSGNTIYF. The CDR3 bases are TGCGCCAGCAGCCAAGAGAGGGACAGCTCTGGAAACACCATATATTTT.

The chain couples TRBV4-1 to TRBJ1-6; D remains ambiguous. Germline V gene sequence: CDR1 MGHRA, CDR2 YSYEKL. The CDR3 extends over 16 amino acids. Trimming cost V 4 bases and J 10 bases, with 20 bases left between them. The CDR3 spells CASSLVLGSEISPLHF. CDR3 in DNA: TGCGCCAGCAGCCTCGTCCTTGGATCTGAAATATCACCCCTCCACTTT.

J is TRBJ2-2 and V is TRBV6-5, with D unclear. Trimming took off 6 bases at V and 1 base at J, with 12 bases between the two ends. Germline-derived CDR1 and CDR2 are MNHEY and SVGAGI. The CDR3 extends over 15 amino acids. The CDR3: CASSRAWGNTGELFF. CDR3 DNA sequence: TGTGCCAGCAGCCGCGCGTGGGGGAACACCGGGGAGCTGTTTTTT.

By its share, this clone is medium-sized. The CDR3: CASSQAHRRGKWSTEAFF. CDR3 bases: TGCGCCAGCAGCCAAGCACACAGGAGGGGGAAATGGAGCACTGAAGCTTTCTTT. The chain recombines TRBV4-1 with TRBJ1-1; tentatively, D is TRBD1 (6 bases). The V end lost 1 base, the J end lost 4 bases, and 22 bases lay between the germline ends. The CDR3 loop spans 18 amino acids. Germline CDR1 MGHRA, CDR2 YSYEKL.

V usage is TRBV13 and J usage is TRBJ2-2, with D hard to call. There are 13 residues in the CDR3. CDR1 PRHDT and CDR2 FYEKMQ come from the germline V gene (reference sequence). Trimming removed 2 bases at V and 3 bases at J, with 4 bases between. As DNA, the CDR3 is TGTGCCAGCAGCTTACAGTACACCGGGGAGCTGTTTTTT. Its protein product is CASSLQYTGELFF.

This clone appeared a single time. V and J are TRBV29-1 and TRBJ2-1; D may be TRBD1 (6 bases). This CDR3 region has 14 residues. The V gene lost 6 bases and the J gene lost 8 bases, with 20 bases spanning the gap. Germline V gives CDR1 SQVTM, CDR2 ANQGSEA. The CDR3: CSVIIATGLDEQFF. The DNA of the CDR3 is TGCAGCGTAATAATTGCTACAGGGTTGGATGAGCAGTTCTTC.

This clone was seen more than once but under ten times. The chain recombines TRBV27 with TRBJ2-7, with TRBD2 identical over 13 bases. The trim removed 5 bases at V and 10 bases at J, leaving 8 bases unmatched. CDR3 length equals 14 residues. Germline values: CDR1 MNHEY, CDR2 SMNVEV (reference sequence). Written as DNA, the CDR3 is TGTGCCAGCAGTCCAACAACTAGCGGGGGGGCCCAGTACGTC. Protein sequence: CASSPTTSGGAQYV.

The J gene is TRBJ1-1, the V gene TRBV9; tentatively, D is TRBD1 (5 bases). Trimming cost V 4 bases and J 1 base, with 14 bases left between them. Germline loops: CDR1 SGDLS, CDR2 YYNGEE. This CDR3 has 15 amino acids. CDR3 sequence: CASSPGDLPNTEAFF. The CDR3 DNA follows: TGTGCCAGCAGCCCGGGGGACTTACCGAACACTGAAGCTTTCTTT.

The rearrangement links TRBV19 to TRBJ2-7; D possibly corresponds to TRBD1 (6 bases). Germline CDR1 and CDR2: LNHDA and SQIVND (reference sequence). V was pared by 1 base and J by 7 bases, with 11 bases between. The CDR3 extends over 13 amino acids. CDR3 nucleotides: TGTGCCAGTAGTATAGCTTGGGGGCTTGAGCAGTACGTC. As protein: CASSIAWGLEQYV.